This passage covers 16 T cell receptor beta chains from one sample sequenced in a study of monozygotic twins with inflammatory bowel disease. TCRdb reprocessed the 5' RACE reads and stores each CDR3 protein as one record, lacking DNA. The listing contains approximately 330,000 distinct CDR3 sequences. Input material: blood. The receptors stem from a human donor with ulcerative colitis or Crohn's disease, or a healthy co-twin of an affected twin (not recorded which).

This chain connects TRBV20-1 to TRBJ2-2; the D call from TCRdb, TRBD1, cannot be confirmed without DNA. This CDR3 is built from 15 residues. CDR1 and CDR2 from the germline V gene are DFQATT and SNEGSKA (reference sequence). Here the CDR3 reads CSADSGKGDTGELFF.

V usage is TRBV5-1 and J usage is TRBJ2-1; no DNA is available, so the TRBD1 call from TCRdb remains unchecked. Germline CDR1 and CDR2: SGHRS and YFSETQ. CDR3 size: 16 residues. CDR3 sequence reads: CASSPQGGQGMGEQFF.

The rearrangement uses TRBV27 and TRBJ1-1; TCRdb lists TRBD1, though no DNA is available to test this call. This CDR3 has 12 residues. The germline gives CDR1 MNHEY, CDR2 SMNVEV (reference sequence). CDR3 in amino acids: CASSYGTGQAFF.

The rearrangement links TRBV20-1 to TRBJ2-1; the TCRdb call, TRBD2, lacks DNA for checking. Germline V CDR1 and CDR2: DFQATT, SNEGSKA (reference sequence). The CDR3 loop spans 14 amino acids. The chain's CDR3 is CSARDVAGGPAQFF.

The rearrangement joins TRBV20-1 to TRBJ2-1; the TRBD2 assignment by TCRdb is unverifiable without DNA. The CDR3 has 12 residues. CDR1 and CDR2 (germline): DFQATT, SNEGSKA (reference sequence). The CDR3 is CSLAGGYNEQFF.

The J gene is TRBJ2-7, the V gene TRBV14; TCRdb calls TRBD2, which cannot be checked without DNA. The CDR3 runs 14 residues. Germline CDR1 is SGHDN and CDR2 is FVKESK. The CDR3 region is CASSHTSLRYEQYF.

The chain joins TRBV25-1 to TRBJ2-5; TCRdb gives TRBD2 as the D gene, but with no DNA this cannot be confirmed. In germline, CDR1 is MGHDK, CDR2 SYGVNS. The CDR3 is made up of 15 amino acids. The chain's CDR3 is CASSGLRAYQETQSF.

J is TRBJ2-3 and V is TRBV28; TCRdb calls TRBD1, which cannot be checked without DNA. CDR1 and CDR2 from the germline V gene are MDHEN and SYDVKM. CDR3 length equals 13 residues. CDR3 amino acids: CATRQSNTDTQYF.

J is TRBJ1-2 and V is TRBV10-3; there is no DNA to check the TCRdb D call of TRBD1. The CDR3 has 14 residues. Germline V gene lookup returns CDR1 ENHRY and CDR2 SYGVKD. The CDR3 is CAIREGGGDYGYTF.

This chain uses TRBV5-1 with TRBJ2-2; TCRdb proposes TRBD1, but this gene call is untestable without DNA. Germline CDR1 SGHRS, CDR2 YFSETQ. The CDR3 runs 15 residues. CDR3 sequence: CASSWTVGKTGELFF.

The J gene is TRBJ1-1, the V gene TRBV20-1. Germline CDR1 and CDR2: DFQATT and SNEGSKA (reference sequence). The CDR3 has 12 residues. The CDR3 protein is CSAQTGNTEAFF.

This chain connects TRBV6-1 to TRBJ2-1. CDR1 and CDR2 (germline): MNHNS, SASEGT. The CDR3 consists of 14 residues. The CDR3 loop is CASRPTGIYNEQFF.

The chain uses TRBV29-1 and TRBJ1-1. The CDR3 is made up of 13 amino acids. Germline values: CDR1 SQVTM, CDR2 ANQGSEA. The CDR3 is CSVEAQMNTEAFF. The variable domain in full, completed from reference TRBV29-1 and TRBJ1-1, reads SAVISQKPSRDICQRGTSLTIQCQVDSQVTMMFWYRQQPGQSLTLIATANQGSEATYESGFVIDKFPISRPNLTFSTLTVSNMSPEDSSIYLCSVEAQMNTEAFFGQGTRLTVV.

J is TRBJ1-1 and V is TRBV20-1; TCRdb reports TRBD1, a call that lacks DNA to check it against. In germline, CDR1 is DFQATT, CDR2 SNEGSKA (reference sequence). The CDR3 is 13 amino acids. CDR3: CSARQGGRTEAFF.

This rearrangement joins TRBV29-1 to TRBJ2-7; there is no DNA to check the TCRdb D call of TRBD1. Germline V gene data show CDR1 as SQVTM and CDR2 as ANQGSEA. CDR3 length: 13 amino acids. CDR3 protein: CSVDSQGAGEQYF.

This rearrangement joins TRBV27 to TRBJ2-7; as DNA is missing, the TRBD1 call by TCRdb cannot be tested. Per germline, CDR1 MNHEY and CDR2 SMNVEV (reference sequence). The CDR3 has 16 residues. The CDR3: CASSPLDRTFGYEQYF.